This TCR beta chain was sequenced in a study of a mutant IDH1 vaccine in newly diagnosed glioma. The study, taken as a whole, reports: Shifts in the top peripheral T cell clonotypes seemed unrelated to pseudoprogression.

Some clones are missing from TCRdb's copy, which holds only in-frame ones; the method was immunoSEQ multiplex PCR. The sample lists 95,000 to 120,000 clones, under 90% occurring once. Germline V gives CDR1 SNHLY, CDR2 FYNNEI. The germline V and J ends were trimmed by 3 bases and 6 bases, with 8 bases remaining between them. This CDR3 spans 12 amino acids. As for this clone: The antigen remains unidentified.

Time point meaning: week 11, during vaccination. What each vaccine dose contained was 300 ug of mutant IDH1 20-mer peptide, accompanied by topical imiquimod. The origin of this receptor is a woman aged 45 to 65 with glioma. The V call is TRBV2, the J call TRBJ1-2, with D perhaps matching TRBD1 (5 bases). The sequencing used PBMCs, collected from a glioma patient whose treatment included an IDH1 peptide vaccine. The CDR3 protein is CASSDWGNGYTF. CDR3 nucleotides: TGTGCCAGCAGTGATTGGGGGAATGGCTACACCTTC.